Following are 24 T cell receptor beta chains from one sample sequenced in a study of blood T cell repertoires in COVID-19. Using immunoSEQ multiplex PCR, the repertoire was profiled, and TCRdb retains in-frame clones only, with some absent. The sample includes some 210,000 clones, over 75% seen only once; the top ten take 5.5% to 7%. The sequenced sample was peripheral blood. Receptors originate from a woman aged 40 to 50 who had recovered from COVID-19.

The rearrangement joins TRBV30 to TRBJ1-1; D not resolved. There are 13 residues in the CDR3. Germline V CDR1 and CDR2: GTSNPN, SVGIG (reference sequence). Trimming removed 0 bases from V and 0 bases from J, with 5 bases in between. CDR3 nucleotide sequence: TGTGCCTGGAGTGTACTCATGAACACTGAAGCTTTCTTT. This gives the protein CAWSVLMNTEAFF. Together with reference TRBV30 and TRBJ1-1, the CDR3 gives the full variable domain: SQTIHQWPATLVQPVGSPLSLECTVEGTSNPNLYWYRQAAGRGLQLLFYSVGIGQISSEVPQNLSASRPQDRQFILSSKKLLLSDSGFYLCAWSVLMNTEAFFGQGTRLTVV.

The chain is built from TRBV27 and TRBJ2-7; weak D call: TRBD2 (5 bases). The germline V and J ends were trimmed by 5 bases and 0 bases, with 14 bases remaining between them. This CDR3 region has 15 residues. Germline assignment: CDR1 MNHEY and CDR2 SMNVEV (reference sequence). DNA of the CDR3: TGTGCCAGCAGTCCCATGTCAGCGGCCTCCTACGAGCAGTACTTC. Its translation is CASSPMSAASYEQYF.

The gene calls are TRBV5-6 and TRBJ1-5; tentative D call: TRBD1 (6 bases). The V and J ends lost 4 bases and 5 bases respectively, with 19 bases between them. Germline V gene data show CDR1 as SGHDT and CDR2 as YYEEEE. The CDR3 contains 16 residues. Written as DNA, the CDR3 is TGTGCCAGCAGCCTTAGGGGGGGTGGATGGGATCAGCCCCAGCATTTT. This gives the protein CASSLRGGGWDQPQHF.

The chain joins TRBV19 to TRBJ1-1, with D perhaps matching TRBD1 (5 bases). The CDR3 totals 16 residues. Germline V CDR1 and CDR2: LNHDA, SQIVND (reference sequence). Trimming stripped 6 bases from V and 5 bases from J, with 22 bases between. CDR3 residues: CASRVPRTGSMTEAFF. For the CDR3, the DNA is TGTGCCAGTAGGGTTCCTCGAACAGGAAGTATGACTGAAGCTTTCTTT.

The V call is TRBV10-1, the J call TRBJ2-7, with no clear D. The CDR3 sequence is 12 residues long. The germline V gene has CDR1 WNHNN and CDR2 SYGVQD (reference sequence). Trimming pared 9 bases from V and 0 bases from J, leaving 9 bases between. The chain's CDR3 is CARRLYSYEQYF. DNA of the CDR3: TGCGCCAGGAGACTCTACTCCTACGAGCAGTACTTC.

The V call is TRBV6-6, the J call TRBJ1-1; D unresolved. CDR1 MNHNY and CDR2 SVGAGI come from the germline V gene (reference sequence). The CDR3 is made up of 16 amino acids. V was clipped by 5 bases and J by 3 bases, with 19 bases between them. The CDR3 nucleotides are TGTGCCAGCAGTGGGCCGGGAGGAGCCGTGGACACTGAAGCTTTCTTT. Its protein product is CASSGPGGAVDTEAFF.

V and J are TRBV28 and TRBJ1-2; 7 bases agree with TRBD1. This CDR3 has 15 amino acids. The germline V gene encodes CDR1 MDHEN and CDR2 SYDVKM. J lost 4 bases, V lost 5 bases, and 10 bases had no gene match. DNA for the CDR3: TGTGCCAGCAGTACCCCGGGACAGAACTCCTATGGCTACACCTTC. Protein sequence: CASSTPGQNSYGYTF.

This rearrangement joins TRBV29-1 to TRBJ1-1; D is perhaps TRBD1 (5 bases). The ends were cut back, 3 bases at V and 0 bases at J, with 11 bases in the middle. The CDR3 length is 14 residues. Germline CDR1 reads SQVTM; CDR2 reads ANQGSEA. CDR3: CSVDGGGVNTEAFF. CDR3 nucleotides: TGCAGCGTTGACGGTGGGGGGGTGAACACTGAAGCTTTCTTT.

The rearrangement uses TRBV6-6 and TRBJ1-1, with a possible D match to TRBD1 (6 bases). V lost 0 bases to trimming and J lost 4 bases, with 12 bases between them. Germline V lookup: CDR1 MNHNY, CDR2 SVGAGI (reference sequence). CDR3 length: 15 amino acids. Here the CDR3 reads CASSYSPTGSTEAFF. The CDR3 DNA reads as TGTGCCAGCAGTTACTCCCCGACAGGCAGCACTGAAGCTTTCTTT.

In its sample, this clone was seen once. The genes are TRBV19 and TRBJ1-1; 9 bases line up with TRBD1. Looked up from germline, CDR1 is LNHDA and CDR2 is SQIVND (reference sequence). The CDR3 consists of 15 residues. J lost 3 bases, V lost 9 bases, and 11 bases had no gene match. CDR3 in amino acids: CASLTGGARDTEAFF. CDR3 in DNA: TGTGCCAGCCTTACAGGGGGCGCTCGGGACACTGAAGCTTTCTTT.

The chain is built from TRBV7-6 and TRBJ2-1; D possibly corresponds to TRBD2 (6 bases). Trimming pared 6 bases from V and 4 bases from J, leaving 16 bases between. The CDR3 has 15 residues. CDR1 and CDR2 (germline): SGHVS, FNYEAQ. CDR3 nucleotide sequence: TGTGCCAGCAGTTCGAGCGGAGGGTTTTACAATGAGCAGTTCTTC. Translation: CASSSSGGFYNEQFF.

This clone was seen a single time. The gene calls are TRBV30 and TRBJ2-4; a weak D match, TRBD1 (5 bases). Trimming removed 1 base from V and 6 bases from J, with 10 bases in between. CDR1 and CDR2 from the germline V gene are GTSNPN and SVGIG (reference sequence). The length of the CDR3 is 13 residues. The CDR3 DNA follows: TGTGCCTGGAGTGGGGGCATGGGAAACATTCAGTACTTC. It encodes CAWSGGMGNIQYF.

This clone was observed once. CDR3 residues: CASSLDRGNTEAFF. CDR3 coding DNA: TGTGCCAGCAGCTTAGACAGGGGGAACACTGAAGCTTTCTTT. The chain is built from TRBV13 and TRBJ1-1; the match to TRBD1 covers 7 bases. Unmatched junction bases numbered 0, after V lost 1 base and J lost 1 base. The CDR3 is 14 residues long. Germline CDR1 PRHDT, CDR2 FYEKMQ (reference sequence).

The V and J genes are TRBV14 and TRBJ1-1; no reliable D call. V lost 2 bases and J 0 bases, leaving 4 bases between the germline ends. Germline V CDR1 and CDR2: SGHDN, FVKESK. The CDR3 loop spans 13 amino acids. DNA for the CDR3: TGTGCCAGCAGCCAACACTTGAACACTGAAGCTTTCTTT. Translated, it gives CASSQHLNTEAFF.

J is TRBJ2-7 and V is TRBV6-5, with D tentatively TRBD1 (6 bases). This CDR3 spans 14 amino acids. The germline gives CDR1 MNHEY, CDR2 SVGAGI. V was pared by 10 bases and J by 3 bases, with 19 bases between. In nucleotides, the CDR3 is TGTGCCACGGCACGGGACACCGGGTTCTACGAGCAGTACTTC. Residues: CATARDTGFYEQYF.

The chain uses TRBV5-1 and TRBJ1-5; D possibly corresponds to TRBD1 (5 bases). Trimming shortened V by 4 bases and J by 0 bases, and 14 bases separated the two germline ends. The CDR3 totals 16 residues. Germline V lookup: CDR1 SGHRS, CDR2 YFSETQ. The CDR3 is CASSPGGAYSNQPQHF. Here the CDR3 DNA reads TGCGCCAGCAGCCCGGGGGGTGCTTATAGCAATCAGCCCCAGCATTTT.

The CDR3 bases are TGTGCTAGTGGTTTTATCCTTCCTCCGGGGACAGAGAACACCGGGGAGCTGTTTTTT. Protein: CASGFILPPGTENTGELFF. This rearrangement joins TRBV12-5 to TRBJ2-2, with 7 bases aligning to TRBD1. Germline CDR1 reads LGHNT; CDR2 reads FRNRAP. This CDR3 region has 19 residues. The junction had 14 bases not matched to a gene; V was cut back by 3 bases and J by 1 base.

This chain links TRBV6-6 with TRBJ1-1; D remains ambiguous. V lost 4 bases, J lost 2 bases, and 8 bases lay in between. The CDR3 totals 13 residues. Germline V gene lookup returns CDR1 MNHNY and CDR2 SVGAGI (reference sequence). The CDR3 nucleotides are TGTGCCAGCAGTTTCCAGGTTAACACTGAAGCTTTCTTT. Translated, it gives CASSFQVNTEAFF.

This clone was recorded once. The V and J genes are TRBV6-5 and TRBJ1-1; no definite D call. The CDR3 totals 14 residues. The ends were cut back, 0 bases at V and 4 bases at J, with 9 bases in the middle. The germline gives CDR1 MNHEY, CDR2 SVGAGI. The CDR3 here is CASSYSSAGTEAFF. For the CDR3, the DNA is TGTGCCAGCAGTTACTCCTCTGCGGGCACTGAAGCTTTCTTT.

The V and J genes are TRBV2 and TRBJ1-1; 9 nucleotides agree with TRBD1. Germline values: CDR1 SNHLY, CDR2 FYNNEI. The CDR3 sequence is 14 residues long. The V segment lost 6 bases and the J segment 5 bases; nucleotides outside the gene matches: 7. The CDR3 sequence: CASRGQGGGTEAFF. In DNA form, the CDR3 reads TGTGCCAGCAGGGGACAGGGTGGCGGGACTGAAGCTTTCTTT.

This clone has only one observation. This chain's CDR3 is CASSPPVPQETQYF. DNA of the CDR3: TGTGCCAGCTCACCACCGGTTCCGCAGGAGACCCAGTACTTC. This sequence joins TRBV18 and TRBJ2-5; D gene unclear. The V and J ends lost 0 bases and 5 bases respectively, with 10 bases between them. Per germline, CDR1 KGHSH and CDR2 LQKENI. This CDR3 is 14 amino acids long.

This clone is a singleton in its sample. The chain carries TRBV27 and TRBJ2-1; TRBD2 matches 7 bases. V gave up 4 bases and J gave up 0 bases; unmatched junction bases: 9. CDR3 size: 17 residues. Germline lookup yields CDR1 MNHEY and CDR2 SMNVEV (reference sequence). The CDR3 here is CASSYKEGGSSYNEQFF. CDR3 bases: TGTGCCAGCAGTTATAAGGAAGGCGGGAGCTCCTACAATGAGCAGTTCTTC.

This clone was seen a handful of times. The J gene is TRBJ1-5, the V gene TRBV6-5; TRBD1 aligns across 8 bases. This CDR3 comprises 14 residues. Germline V CDR1 and CDR2: MNHEY, SVGAGI. The J segment lost 5 bases and the V segment lost 8 bases, leaving 8 bases of the junction unmatched. The CDR3, as DNA: TGTGCCAGCGAAGTGGCAGGGGGCGATCAGCCCCAGCATTTT. Protein: CASEVAGGDQPQHF.

The rearrangement joins TRBV12-3 or TRBV12-4 to TRBJ2-7, with D possibly being TRBD2 (5 bases). The CDR3 is made up of 13 amino acids. Trimming left V 7 bases short and J 7 bases short, with 17 bases between. The CDR3 DNA follows: TGTGCCAGCACGATAGGCGAGGGCGGGGAGCAGTACTTC. It codes for CASTIGEGGEQYF.